This record concerns one T cell receptor beta chain sequence. From germline, CDR1 is KGHSH and CDR2 LQKENI. The germline V and J ends were trimmed by 0 bases and 2 bases, with 7 bases remaining between them. The CDR3 totals 14 residues. This record belongs to a study of blood T cell repertoires in COVID-19. Some clones are missing from TCRdb's copy, which holds only in-frame ones; the method was immunoSEQ multiplex PCR. The table records roughly 220,000 clones, around 83% of them present only once. This rearrangement joins TRBV18 to TRBJ2-5; D gene unclear. This TCR was recovered from a man in his fifties or sixties who had recovered from COVID-19. Source material: peripheral blood. CDR3 sequence: CASSPPAVQETQYF. The CDR3 DNA reads TGTGCCAGCTCACCACCGGCGGTTCAAGAGACCCAGTACTTC.